The table lists the clone carrying this T cell receptor beta chain with a few counts. The target antigen is unknown. CDR3 size: 15 residues. The germline gives CDR1 KGHSH, CDR2 LQKENI. The ends lost 2 bases at V and 2 bases at J; junction bases unmatched: 2. MiXCR, run by TCRdb on the 5' RACE reads, gives a single entry per CDR3 protein. The table shows some 500,000 distinct CDR3 sequences, with approximately 22% occurring only once. The data are from a study of identical twins. General study results and limits: Reduced insertions were recorded for abundant cord blood beta clonotypes, with no such pattern in memory repertoires.

These same data were also listed under a study on T cells expressing NK-cell markers. From that paper: Sequenced donors, eight in total, included seven who were HCMV-seropositive and one who was seronegative. The study did not resolve the HCMV specificity of expanded NKG2C+ T cell clones.

Sequencing was done on a sample of CD4+ T cells sorted from blood. This receptor was obtained from a woman under 30 in good health. The chain recombines TRBV18 with TRBJ2-1, with TRBD2 matching over 8 bases. In DNA, the CDR3 is TGTGCCAGCTCACCAACAGCGGGAGCCTACAATGAGCAGTTCTTC. Protein: CASSPTAGAYNEQFF. The full variable domain, with the rest looked up from reference TRBV18 and TRBJ2-1, is NAGVMQNPRHLVRRRGQEARLRCSPMKGHSHVYWYRQLPEEGLKFMVYLQKENIIDESGMPKERFSAEFPKEGPSILRIQQVVRGDSAAYFCASSPTAGAYNEQFFGPGTRLTVL.